This TCR beta chain was sequenced in a study of blood T cell repertoires in COVID-19. Study in general: Collection of acute and convalescent COVID-19 samples took place in the United States, Italy and Spain.

V lost 3 bases and J lost 6, with 6 bases in between. The CDR3 is made up of 12 amino acids. Germline V gene lookup returns CDR1 KGHSH and CDR2 LQKENI. Seattle patient enrollment occurred during active infection, with longitudinal follow-up thereafter. Sequencing was performed with immunoSEQ multiplex PCR; in TCRdb, only in-frame clones are kept and a portion is missing. Of 210,000 or so clones in the sample, approximately 90% were seen once. This sequence joins TRBV18 and TRBJ2-1; D is undetermined. The sequence was obtained from a man aged 25 to 45 with COVID-19, enrolled during active disease. The sequencing sample was made of peripheral blood. CDR3 nucleotide sequence: TGTGCCAGCTCACCTAACACCAATGAGCAGTTCTTC. It is translated as CASSPNTNEQFF.